Listed here are 14 T cell receptor beta chains from one sample, sequenced in a study of T cell responses to AZD1222 COVID-19 vaccine. Profiled with immunoSEQ multiplex PCR; TCRdb holds only in-frame clones, not every one. The sample has about 140,000 clones, about 92% seen once. The source was peripheral blood, collected on day 0 of AZD1222 vaccination. The receptors shown here come from an adult in good health.

This chain joins TRBV19 and TRBJ1-2, with D unresolved. CDR3 size: 11 residues. V lost 6 bases, J lost 8 bases, and 10 bases lay in between. The germline gives CDR1 LNHDA, CDR2 SQIVND (reference sequence). The CDR3 region is CASSSGYGYTF. The CDR3 DNA is TGTGCCAGTAGCTCCGGGTACGGCTACACCTTC.

The chain carries TRBV7-9 and TRBJ2-2; a weak D match, TRBD1 (6 bases). The V gene lost 0 bases and the J gene lost 4 bases, with 6 bases spanning the gap. The CDR3 is 14 amino acids. From germline, CDR1 is SEHNR and CDR2 FQNEAQ (reference sequence). CDR3 protein: CASSLAGGTGELFF. CDR3 coding DNA: TGTGCCAGCAGCTTAGCAGGGGGCACCGGGGAGCTGTTTTTT.

V gene TRBV15 combines with J gene TRBJ1-4; no clear D. V lost 0 bases to trimming and J lost 5 bases, with 10 bases between them. Germline V CDR1 and CDR2: LNHNV, YYDKDF (reference sequence). There are 15 residues in the CDR3. CDR3 coding DNA: TGTGCCACCAGCAGAGATGGGCAGGAGAATGAAAAACTGTTTTTT. It yields the protein CATSRDGQENEKLFF.

The chain employs TRBV6-6 and TRBJ1-5, with a tentative D call TRBD1 (5 bases). V was clipped by 6 bases and J by 4 bases, with 13 bases between them. The CDR3 contains 14 residues. Germline V gene lookup returns CDR1 MNHNY and CDR2 SVGAGI (reference sequence). CDR3 bases: TGTGCCAGCAGACAGGATTCCGAGAATCAGCCCCAGCATTTT. Its protein is CASRQDSENQPQHF.

The V call is TRBV7-3, the J call TRBJ2-1; D may be TRBD2 (7 bases). The germline V gene encodes CDR1 SGHTA and CDR2 FQGTGA. Trimming stripped 6 bases from V and 5 bases from J, with 17 bases between. The CDR3 is 15 residues long. The CDR3 nucleotides are TGTGCCAGCAGACTGACCCACGGGGGGCACAATGAGCAGTTCTTC. Its translation: CASRLTHGGHNEQFF.

The V gene is TRBV5-1, the J gene TRBJ2-7; 16 nucleotides match TRBD2. Germline V gene data show CDR1 as SGHRS and CDR2 as YFSETQ. The junction had 5 bases not matched to a gene; V was cut back by 4 bases and J by 4 bases. The CDR3 length is 16 residues. The CDR3 protein is CASSLGLAGGGYEQYF. In nucleotides, the CDR3 is TGCGCCAGCAGCCTGGGACTAGCGGGAGGGGGATACGAGCAGTACTTC.

The rearrangement uses TRBV25-1 and TRBJ2-3, with D unresolved. CDR3 size: 10 residues. Germline CDR1 MGHDK, CDR2 SYGVNS. Trimming left V 6 bases short and J 10 bases short, with 8 bases between. The CDR3 region has the DNA TGTGCCAGCAGGGGCCTGGCGCAGTATTTT. Its translation: CASRGLAQYF.

The DNA of the CDR3 is TGCGCCAGCAGCCATGCTAGGACAGGGGAGAACACTGAAGCTTTCTTT. This translates into CASSHARTGENTEAFF. This chain joins TRBV4-3 and TRBJ1-1; 9 bases line up with TRBD1. Germline lookup yields CDR1 LGHNA and CDR2 YSLEER. The CDR3 consists of 16 residues. V was clipped by 3 bases and J by 1 base; unmatched bases: 6.

This chain connects TRBV7-9 to TRBJ1-6, with a possible D match to TRBD1 (6 bases). The length of the CDR3 is 16 residues. Germline-derived CDR1 and CDR2 are SEHNR and FQNEAQ (reference sequence). V was trimmed by 2 bases and J by 5 bases, leaving 13 bases between them. CDR3 in amino acids: CASSLIRGLDNSPLHF. The CDR3 DNA reads as TGTGCCAGCAGCTTAATCCGGGGGCTAGATAATTCACCCCTCCACTTT.

The chain couples TRBV28 to TRBJ1-2, with 11 bases that match TRBD1. The CDR3 is 14 amino acids. J was trimmed by 4 bases and V by 6 bases; bases with no gene match: 4. Germline V CDR1 and CDR2: MDHEN, SYDVKM. Here the CDR3 DNA reads TGTGCCAGCAGGGGACAGGGGGTGGTCTATGGCTACACCTTC. This sequence encodes CASRGQGVVYGYTF.

This chain links TRBV7-9 with TRBJ1-1; D is unclear. CDR3 length: 14 amino acids. CDR1 and CDR2 from the germline V gene are SEHNR and FQNEAQ (reference sequence). Trimming removed 1 base from V and 6 bases from J, with 12 bases in between. As DNA, the CDR3 is TGTGCCAGCAGCTTAGTGAATAGTGTGTCTGAAGCTTTCTTT. Protein product: CASSLVNSVSEAFF.

The rearrangement uses TRBV9 and TRBJ2-7; D gene unclear. Trimming pared 0 bases from V and 0 bases from J, leaving 10 bases between. Germline CDR1 is SGDLS and CDR2 is YYNGEE. This CDR3 contains 15 residues. The chain's CDR3 is CASSVAADNSYEQYF. Here the CDR3 DNA reads TGTGCCAGCAGCGTAGCCGCGGATAACTCCTACGAGCAGTACTTC.

The V gene is TRBV6-6, the J gene TRBJ1-6, with D possibly matching TRBD1 (5 bases). Germline assignment: CDR1 MNHNY and CDR2 SVGAGI (reference sequence). The CDR3 spans 16 residues. The germline V and J ends were trimmed by 0 bases and 8 bases, with 14 bases remaining between them. This CDR3 is CASSYSGQGRDSPLHF. In DNA form, the CDR3 reads TGTGCCAGCAGTTACTCTGGGCAGGGTAGAGATTCACCCCTCCACTTT.

This rearrangement joins TRBV7-9 to TRBJ2-1; TRBD2 matches at 15 bases. V dropped 1 base and J dropped 7; count of bases not matched to a gene: 11. Germline V gene sequence: CDR1 SEHNR, CDR2 FQNEAQ (reference sequence). This CDR3 has 19 amino acids. The CDR3 protein is CASSLERGTGTSGRNEQFF. The CDR3, as DNA: TGTGCCAGCAGCTTAGAGAGAGGTACCGGGACTAGCGGGAGGAATGAGCAGTTCTTC.